One and the same sample provided the 27 T cell receptor beta chains below, sequenced in a study of graft-versus-host responses after intestinal transplantation. Assay used: immunoSEQ multiplex PCR; TCRdb lists only in-frame clones, some missing. The sample lists 70,000 to 95,000 clones, roughly 90% occurring once. For these receptors, no antigen is known. Sample: unstimulated CD4+ T cells sorted from spleen or lymph node cells, taken before intestinal transplant. The receptors stem from a human donor who received an intestinal transplant.

CDR3 in amino acids: CASSGGGSSYNEQFF. CDR3 in DNA: TGTGCCAGCAGCGGGGGAGGGAGCTCCTACAATGAGCAGTTCTTC. This chain joins TRBV11-3 and TRBJ2-1; 7 bases agree with TRBD2. Germline CDR1 SGHNT, CDR2 YENEEA. The J segment lost 0 bases and the V segment lost 5 bases, leaving 4 bases of the junction unmatched. CDR3 size: 15 residues.

The chain recombines TRBV9 with TRBJ1-3, with 7 nucleotides matching TRBD1. The V and J ends lost 3 bases and 1 base, in that order; junction bases with no gene match: 1. Germline V lookup: CDR1 SGDLS, CDR2 YYNGEE. CDR3 length: 14 amino acids. The CDR3 nucleotides are TGTGCCAGCAGCGCAGGGGGGTCTGGAAACACCATATATTTT. Translating it yields CASSAGGSGNTIYF. The whole variable domain, filled in from reference TRBV9 and TRBJ1-3, reads DSGVTQTPKHLITATGQRVTLRCSPRSGDLSVYWYQQSLDQGLQFLIQYYNGEERAKGNILERFSAQQFPDLHSELNLSSLELGDSALYFCASSAGGSGNTIYFGEGSWLTVV.

The count of this clone is one. This chain uses TRBV18 with TRBJ2-7, with 10 bases lining up with TRBD1. V trimming: 6 bases; J trimming: 4 bases; junction bases outside the gene matches: 12. The CDR3 has 16 amino acids. Germline values: CDR1 KGHSH, CDR2 LQKENI. CDR3 loop: CASSLAPTDRGYEQYF. The CDR3 region has the DNA TGTGCCAGCTCCCTTGCCCCCACGGACAGGGGGTACGAGCAGTACTTC.

Here the CDR3 DNA reads TGTGCCAGTAGTATTCTAGCGGGGGCGGGGAATGAGCAGTTCTTC. This gives the protein CASSILAGAGNEQFF. The chain carries TRBV19 and TRBJ2-1; 10 positions agree with TRBD2. The CDR3 is made up of 15 amino acids. Germline V CDR1 and CDR2: LNHDA, SQIVND (reference sequence). J lost 7 bases, V lost 3 bases, and 6 bases had no gene match.

The CDR3 DNA reads TGCAGCGTTGTTGGGGCCGATACGCAGTATTTT. Translating gives CSVVGADTQYF. The chain carries TRBV29-1 and TRBJ2-3; perhaps TRBD1 as D (5 bases). The germline V and J ends were trimmed by 4 bases and 6 bases, with 8 bases remaining between them. This CDR3 is built from 11 residues. Germline V gives CDR1 SQVTM, CDR2 ANQGSEA.

J is TRBJ2-3 and V is TRBV7-8, with a tentative D call TRBD1 (6 bases). The CDR3 loop spans 13 amino acids. Trimming took off 4 bases at V and 6 bases at J, with 11 bases between the two ends. Germline V gene data show CDR1 as SGHVS and CDR2 as FQNEAQ. The CDR3 reads CASSSNRADTQYF. In DNA form, the CDR3 reads TGTGCCAGCAGCTCCAACAGGGCGGATACGCAGTATTTT.

In its sample, this clone was seen once. This sample includes further DNA sequences coding for the same CDR3. This rearrangement joins TRBV7-3 to TRBJ1-1, with 9 positions matching TRBD1. Trimming cost V 3 bases and J 4 bases; bases outside gene matches: 0. The CDR3 loop spans 13 amino acids. The germline V gene encodes CDR1 SGHTA and CDR2 FQGTGA. CDR3 in DNA: TGTGCCAGCAGCTTGGGACAGGGCACTGAAGCTTTCTTT. Protein sequence: CASSLGQGTEAFF.

CDR3 nucleotide sequence: TGCGCCAGCAGCCCCGGACAGGGGCGGACAGATACGCAGTATTTT. Translated: CASSPGQGRTDTQYF. This chain links TRBV5-1 with TRBJ2-3, with TRBD1 matching 9 bases. Germline CDR1 reads SGHRS; CDR2 reads YFSETQ. Trimming took 4 bases from V and 3 from J; bases not matched to a gene: 6. This CDR3 is built from 15 residues.

The CDR3 DNA reads TGTGCCAGCAACATTCCGGGACAGAATGAGCAGTTCTTC. As protein: CASNIPGQNEQFF. V usage is TRBV6-5 and J usage is TRBJ2-1; TRBD1 matches at 7 bases. This CDR3 region has 13 residues. Germline trimming cut 7 bases from V and 7 bases from J; bases unmatched to any gene: 7. Germline V gene lookup returns CDR1 MNHEY and CDR2 SVGAGI.

This sequence joins TRBV7-9 and TRBJ2-7; the D gene is possibly TRBD1 (5 bases). Germline V gives CDR1 SEHNR, CDR2 FQNEAQ (reference sequence). The V gene lost 1 base and the J gene lost 12 bases, with 13 bases spanning the gap. The CDR3 has 12 amino acids. CDR3 residues: CASSLVPQGLYF. The CDR3, as DNA: TGTGCCAGCAGCTTAGTACCCCAGGGTCTGTACTTC. The whole variable domain, filled in from reference TRBV7-9 and TRBJ2-7, reads DTGVSQNPRHKITKRGQNVTFRCDPISEHNRLYWYRQTLGQGPEFLTYFQNEAQLEKSRLLSDRFSAERPKGSFSTLEIQRTEQGDSAMYLCASSLVPQGLYFGPGTRLTVT.

The CDR3 loop is CASSYLTGDQPQHF. The CDR3 region has the DNA TGTGCCAGCAGTTACTTGACAGGGGATCAGCCCCAGCATTTT. V usage is TRBV6-5 and J usage is TRBJ1-5, with 8 positions matching TRBD1. V shed 1 base and J 5 bases; nucleotides not matched to a gene: 1. Per the germline V gene, CDR1 is MNHEY and CDR2 is SVGAGI. The CDR3 is 14 residues long.

This rearrangement joins TRBV6-1 to TRBJ1-2; weak D call: TRBD1 (5 bases). The germline V and J ends were trimmed by 4 bases and 0 bases, with 15 bases remaining between them. Germline lookup yields CDR1 MNHNS and CDR2 SASEGT. The CDR3 totals 16 residues. CDR3 nucleotide sequence: TGTGCCAGCAGTGCCCTATTGGGGGGATCTAACTATGGCTACACCTTC. It translates to CASSALLGGSNYGYTF.

The chain is built from TRBV6-5 and TRBJ1-1, with 7 bases lining up with TRBD1. Unmatched junction bases numbered 2, after V lost 4 bases and J lost 3 bases. This CDR3 has 13 residues. The germline V gene encodes CDR1 MNHEY and CDR2 SVGAGI. The CDR3 nucleotides read TGTGCCAGCAGTTGGGGACAGCACACTGAAGCTTTCTTT. Translating it yields CASSWGQHTEAFF.

The CDR3 region has the DNA TGTGCCAGCAGCTTACAACAGGGTTACAATGAGCAGTTCTTC. Translating gives CASSLQQGYNEQFF. The chain couples TRBV7-2 to TRBJ2-1; D is perhaps TRBD1 (6 bases). V shed 2 bases and J shed 4 bases, with 9 bases lying between them. The CDR3 covers 14 residues. The germline V gene has CDR1 SGHTA and CDR2 FQGNSA.

V and J are TRBV5-1 and TRBJ2-2; TRBD2 matches at 7 bases. Trimming took 7 bases from V and 5 from J; bases not matched to a gene: 11. Germline CDR1 and CDR2: SGHRS and YFSETQ. The CDR3 is 15 amino acids. This CDR3 is CASGSGGPATGELFF. DNA for the CDR3: TGCGCCAGCGGGTCGGGGGGACCTGCAACCGGGGAGCTGTTTTTT. Together with reference TRBV5-1 and TRBJ2-2, the CDR3 gives the full variable domain: KAGVTQTPRYLIKTRGQQVTLSCSPISGHRSVSWYQQTPGQGLQFLFEYFSETQRNKGNFPGRFSGRQFSNSRSEMNVSTLELGDSALYLCASGSGGPATGELFFGEGSRLTVL.

The V call is TRBV5-4, the J call TRBJ2-3; D is unclear. The V gene lost 1 base and the J gene lost 0 bases, with 9 bases spanning the gap. The CDR3 is 15 amino acids. Germline CDR1 reads SGHNT; CDR2 reads YYREEE (reference sequence). Here the CDR3 reads CASSLPSLSTDTQYF. The CDR3 DNA is TGTGCCAGCAGCTTGCCCTCACTCAGCACAGATACGCAGTATTTT.

V gene TRBV7-6 combines with J gene TRBJ2-5; a possible D gene is TRBD1 (5 bases). The germline V gene has CDR1 SGHVS and CDR2 FNYEAQ. The CDR3 sequence is 16 residues long. V shed 2 bases and J shed 3 bases, with 16 bases lying between them. Written as DNA, the CDR3 is TGTGCCAGCAGCTTATCCTCTAGGGGAAGGGAAGAGACCCAGTACTTC. This gives the protein CASSLSSRGREETQYF.

This chain uses TRBV10-1 with TRBJ1-3; possibly TRBD1 for D (5 bases). Trimming removed 4 bases at V and 2 bases at J, with 9 bases between. This CDR3 comprises 14 residues. Germline V CDR1 and CDR2: WNHNN, SYGVQD (reference sequence). CDR3 loop: CASSGRGAGNTIYF. The CDR3 DNA is TGCGCCAGCAGTGGACGGGGGGCTGGAAACACCATATATTTT.

This rearrangement joins TRBV6-4 to TRBJ1-2; tentatively, D is TRBD1 (5 bases). V was clipped by 10 bases and J by 3 bases, with 12 bases between them. CDR1 is MRHNA, CDR2 SNTAGT, per germline. The CDR3 covers 12 residues. The CDR3 here is CATRRGDYGYTF. The DNA for the CDR3 is TGTGCCACCAGACGGGGGGACTATGGCTACACCTTC.

CDR3 loop: CASGPPGQEAGEQYF. CDR3 nucleotide sequence: TGTGCTAGTGGTCCGCCGGGACAGGAAGCGGGCGAGCAGTACTTC. V and J are TRBV12-5 and TRBJ2-7; 8 bases are a match to TRBD1. Trimming cost V 5 bases and J 6 bases; bases outside gene matches: 12. The CDR3 consists of 15 residues. Germline lookup yields CDR1 LGHNT and CDR2 FRNRAP.

This sequence joins TRBV6-5 and TRBJ2-3, with D unresolved. V was cut by 6 bases and J by 1 base, with 8 bases left in between. The CDR3 length is 13 residues. From germline, CDR1 is MNHEY and CDR2 SVGAGI. In DNA form, the CDR3 reads TGTGCCAGCAGGGGCAAGGGCACAGATACGCAGTATTTT. Translating gives CASRGKGTDTQYF.

The V call is TRBV6-1, the J call TRBJ1-2; possible D gene TRBD1, 5 bases. From germline, CDR1 is MNHNS and CDR2 SASEGT. V lost 4 bases and J lost 3, with 12 bases in between. This CDR3 is 14 amino acids long. CDR3: CASSGVGGDYGYTF. CDR3 sequence (DNA): TGTGCCAGCAGTGGTGTGGGGGGGGACTATGGCTACACCTTC.

The rearrangement joins TRBV5-1 to TRBJ2-3; possibly TRBD1 for D (7 bases). Trimming shortened V by 4 bases and J by 2 bases, and 17 bases separated the two germline ends. The CDR3 contains 16 residues. Per germline, CDR1 SGHRS and CDR2 YFSETQ. The CDR3 DNA is TGCGCCAGCAGCCCCGGACAGGCGGGACCCACAGATACGCAGTATTTT. Translation: CASSPGQAGPTDTQYF.

J is TRBJ2-3 and V is TRBV6-6, with 7 bases fitting TRBD2. From germline, CDR1 is MNHNY and CDR2 SVGAGI (reference sequence). The CDR3 sequence is 15 residues long. J lost 1 base, V lost 2 bases, and 3 bases had no gene match. This CDR3 reads CASSYRGEGTDTQYF. DNA of the CDR3: TGTGCCAGCAGTTACCGGGGGGAGGGCACAGATACGCAGTATTTT.

The chain employs TRBV6-5 and TRBJ1-5; 9 nucleotides match TRBD1. Germline CDR1 MNHEY, CDR2 SVGAGI. The junction had 6 bases not matched to a gene; V was cut back by 6 bases and J by 6 bases. The CDR3 contains 14 residues. DNA for the CDR3: TGTGCCAGCAGCCGGGACAGGGTGGCTCAGCCCCAGCATTTT. Protein product: CASSRDRVAQPQHF.

The chain is built from TRBV7-9 and TRBJ1-2; D call uncertain. The germline gives CDR1 SEHNR, CDR2 FQNEAQ (reference sequence). CDR3 length: 12 residues. V lost 5 bases and J lost 8, with 12 bases in between. This chain's CDR3 is CASSPREGGYTF. CDR3 nucleotide sequence: TGTGCCAGCAGCCCCCGGGAGGGAGGCTACACCTTC.

This clone was observed a single time. The chain has TRBV7-9 and TRBJ1-2; D remains ambiguous. Per germline, CDR1 SEHNR and CDR2 FQNEAQ (reference sequence). The CDR3 contains 13 residues. V was shortened by 1 base and J by 4 bases, with 7 bases between the two germline ends. CDR3 nucleotide sequence: TGTGCCAGCAGCTTAGTGTCGGTCTATGGCTACACCTTC. Translation: CASSLVSVYGYTF.